This T cell receptor beta chain emerged from a study of Ad26.COV2.S vaccination and SARS-CoV-2 variants. As for the study in general: Participants got Ad26.COV2.S intramuscularly, once or twice 56 days apart.

Treatment here: 19 received Ad26.COV2.S at low or high dose, single or two shots; five or six received placebo; per-sample allocation not given. Collection of the samples took place on day 63 after the first injection of vaccine or placebo. From germline, CDR1 is MNHEY and CDR2 SVGAGI. The CDR3 sequence is 13 residues long. With 6 bases removed from V and 8 bases from J, the gap between germline ends came to 14 bases. Sequenced by immunoSEQ multiplex PCR; TCRdb stores in-frame clones only, minus some. The table lists a few hundred thousand clones, approximately 90% of them singletons. The origin of this receptor is a person aged 18-65 years who received the Ad26.COV2.S COVID-19 vaccine or a placebo. Material: peripheral blood, obtained in a trial of Ad26.COV2.S vaccine versus placebo. This rearrangement joins TRBV6-5 to TRBJ2-4; weak D call: TRBD2 (5 bases). CDR3: CASSRGRDDIQYF. The CDR3 nucleotides read TGTGCCAGCAGCCGCGGACGGGATGACATTCAGTACTTC.